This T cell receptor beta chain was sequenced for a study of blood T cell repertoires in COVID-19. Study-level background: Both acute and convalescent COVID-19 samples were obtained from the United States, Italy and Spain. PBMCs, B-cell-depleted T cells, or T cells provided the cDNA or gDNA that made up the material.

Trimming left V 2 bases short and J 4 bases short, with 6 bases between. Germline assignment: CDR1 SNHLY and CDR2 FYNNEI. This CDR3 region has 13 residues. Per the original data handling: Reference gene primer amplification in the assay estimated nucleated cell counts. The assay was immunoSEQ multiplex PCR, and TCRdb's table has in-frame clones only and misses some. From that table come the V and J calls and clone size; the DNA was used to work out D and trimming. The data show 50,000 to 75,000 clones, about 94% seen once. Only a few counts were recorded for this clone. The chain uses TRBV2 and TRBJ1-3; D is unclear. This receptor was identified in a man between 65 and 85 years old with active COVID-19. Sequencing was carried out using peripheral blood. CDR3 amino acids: CASSESQGNTIYF. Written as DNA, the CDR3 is TGTGCCAGCAGTGAATCACAGGGAAACACCATATATTTT.